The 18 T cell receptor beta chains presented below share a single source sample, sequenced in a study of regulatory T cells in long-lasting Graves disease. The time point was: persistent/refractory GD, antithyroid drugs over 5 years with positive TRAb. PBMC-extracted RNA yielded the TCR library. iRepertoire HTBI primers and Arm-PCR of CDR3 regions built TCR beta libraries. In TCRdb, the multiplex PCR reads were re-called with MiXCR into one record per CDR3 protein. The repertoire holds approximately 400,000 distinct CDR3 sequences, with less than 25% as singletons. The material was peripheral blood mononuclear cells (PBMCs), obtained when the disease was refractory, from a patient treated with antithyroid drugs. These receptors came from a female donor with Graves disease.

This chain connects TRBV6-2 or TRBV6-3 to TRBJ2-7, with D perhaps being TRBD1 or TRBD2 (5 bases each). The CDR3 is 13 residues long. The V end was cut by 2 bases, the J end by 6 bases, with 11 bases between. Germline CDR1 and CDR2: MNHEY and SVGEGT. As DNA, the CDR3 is TGTGCCAGCAGTTACCCTCCAGGGAGCGAGCAGTACTTC. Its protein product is CASSYPPGSEQYF.

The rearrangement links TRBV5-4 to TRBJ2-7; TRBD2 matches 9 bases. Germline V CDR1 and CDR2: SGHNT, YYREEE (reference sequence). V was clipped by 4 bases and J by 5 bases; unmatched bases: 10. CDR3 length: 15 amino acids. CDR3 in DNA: TGTGCCAGCAGCCCAACCGGGACTAGCCTCCACGAGCAGTACTTC. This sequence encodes CASSPTGTSLHEQYF.

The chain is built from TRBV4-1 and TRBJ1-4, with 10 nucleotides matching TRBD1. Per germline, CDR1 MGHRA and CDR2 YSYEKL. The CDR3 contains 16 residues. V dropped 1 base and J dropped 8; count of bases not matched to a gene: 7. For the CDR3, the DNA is TGCGCCAGCAGCCAAGTTCCGACAGGGGGCTCAGAAAAACTGTTTTTT. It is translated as CASSQVPTGGSEKLFF.

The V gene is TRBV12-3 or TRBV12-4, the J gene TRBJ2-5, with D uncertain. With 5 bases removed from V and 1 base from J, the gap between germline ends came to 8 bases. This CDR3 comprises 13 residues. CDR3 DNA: TGTGCCAGCAGTAACCCCCCCCAAGAGACCCAGTACTTC. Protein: CASSNPPQETQYF.

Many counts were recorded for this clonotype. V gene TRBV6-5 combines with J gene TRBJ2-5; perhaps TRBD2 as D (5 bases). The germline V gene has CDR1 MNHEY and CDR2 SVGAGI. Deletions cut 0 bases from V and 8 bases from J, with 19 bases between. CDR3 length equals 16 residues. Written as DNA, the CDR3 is TGTGCCAGCAGTTACTCGCCCACGGGATTCGGACGAACCCAGTACTTC. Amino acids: CASSYSPTGFGRTQYF.

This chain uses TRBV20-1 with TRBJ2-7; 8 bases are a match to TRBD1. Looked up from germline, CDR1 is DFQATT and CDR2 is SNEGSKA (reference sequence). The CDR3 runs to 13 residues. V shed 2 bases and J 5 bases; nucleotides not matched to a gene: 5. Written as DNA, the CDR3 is TGCAGTGCTAGAAGGACAGGGAGGCACGAGCAGTACTTC. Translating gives CSARRTGRHEQYF.

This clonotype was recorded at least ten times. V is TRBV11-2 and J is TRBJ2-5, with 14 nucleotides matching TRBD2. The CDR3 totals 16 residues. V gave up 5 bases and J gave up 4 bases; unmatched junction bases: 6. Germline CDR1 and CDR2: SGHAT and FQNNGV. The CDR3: CASSPRLAGGPETQYF. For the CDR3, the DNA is TGTGCCAGCAGCCCACGACTAGCGGGAGGGCCAGAGACCCAGTACTTC. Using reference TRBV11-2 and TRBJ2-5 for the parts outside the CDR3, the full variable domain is EAGVAQSPRYKIIEKRQSVAFWCNPISGHATLYWYQQILGQGPKLLIQFQNNGVVDDSQLPKDRFSAERLKGVDSTLKIQPAKLEDSAVYLCASSPRLAGGPETQYFGPGTRLLVL.

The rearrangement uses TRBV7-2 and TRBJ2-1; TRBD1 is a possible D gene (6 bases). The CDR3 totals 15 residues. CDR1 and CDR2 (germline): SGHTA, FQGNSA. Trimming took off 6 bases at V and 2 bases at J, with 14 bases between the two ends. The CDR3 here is CASSNREGPYNEQFF. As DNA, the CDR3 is TGTGCCAGCAGTAACAGGGAAGGACCCTACAATGAGCAGTTCTTC.

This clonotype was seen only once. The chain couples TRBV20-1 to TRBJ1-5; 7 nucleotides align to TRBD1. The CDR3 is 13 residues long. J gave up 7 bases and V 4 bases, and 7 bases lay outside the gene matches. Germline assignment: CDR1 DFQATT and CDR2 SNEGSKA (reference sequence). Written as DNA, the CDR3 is TGCAGTGCTAAGCAGGGGGGCAGCCAGCCCCAGCATTTT. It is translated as CSAKQGGSQPQHF.

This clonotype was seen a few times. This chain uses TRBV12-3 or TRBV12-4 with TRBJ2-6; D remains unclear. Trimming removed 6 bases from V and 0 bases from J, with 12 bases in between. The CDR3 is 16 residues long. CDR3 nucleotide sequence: TGTGCCAGCAGACCTCTACAGTACTCTGGGGCCAACGTCCTGACTTTC. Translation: CASRPLQYSGANVLTF.

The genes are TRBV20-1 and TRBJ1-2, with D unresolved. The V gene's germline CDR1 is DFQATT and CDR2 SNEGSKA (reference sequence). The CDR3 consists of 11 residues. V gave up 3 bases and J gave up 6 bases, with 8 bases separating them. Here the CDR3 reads CSASGMDGYTF. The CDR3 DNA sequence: TGCAGTGCTAGTGGCATGGATGGCTACACCTTC.

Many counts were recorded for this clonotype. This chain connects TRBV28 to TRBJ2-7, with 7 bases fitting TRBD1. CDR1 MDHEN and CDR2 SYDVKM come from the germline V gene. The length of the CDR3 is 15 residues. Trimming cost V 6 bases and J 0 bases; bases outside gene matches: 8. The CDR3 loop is CASSPGTANSYEQYF. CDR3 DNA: TGTGCCAGCAGCCCTGGGACAGCGAACTCCTACGAGCAGTACTTC.

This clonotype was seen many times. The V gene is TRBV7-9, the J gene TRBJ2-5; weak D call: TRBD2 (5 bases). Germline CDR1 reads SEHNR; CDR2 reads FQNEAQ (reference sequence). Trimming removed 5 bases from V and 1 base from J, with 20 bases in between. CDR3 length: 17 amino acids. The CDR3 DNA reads TGTGCCAGCAGCGACCGTCCGGGGAGCCCCGTCCAAGAGACCCAGTACTTC. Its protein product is CASSDRPGSPVQETQYF. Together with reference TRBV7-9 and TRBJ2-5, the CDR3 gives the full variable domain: DTGVSQNPRHKITKRGQNVTFRCDPISEHNRLYWYRQTLGQGPEFLTYFQNEAQLEKSRLLSDRFSAERPKGSFSTLEIQRTEQGDSAMYLCASSDRPGSPVQETQYFGPGTRLLVL.

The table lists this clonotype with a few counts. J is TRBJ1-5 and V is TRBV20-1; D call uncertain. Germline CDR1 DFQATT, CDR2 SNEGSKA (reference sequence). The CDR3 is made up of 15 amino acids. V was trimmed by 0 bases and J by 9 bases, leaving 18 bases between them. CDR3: CSARDPPGPRSPQHF. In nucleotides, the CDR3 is TGCAGTGCTAGAGATCCCCCCGGGCCCCGTTCGCCCCAGCATTTT.

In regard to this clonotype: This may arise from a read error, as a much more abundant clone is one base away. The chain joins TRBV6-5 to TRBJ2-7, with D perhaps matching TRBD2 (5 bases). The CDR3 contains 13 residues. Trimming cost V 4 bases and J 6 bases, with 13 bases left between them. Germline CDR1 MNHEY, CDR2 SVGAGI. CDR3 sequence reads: CASSFAEDGEQYF. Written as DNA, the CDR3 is TGTGCCAGCAGTTTCGCGGAGGATGGCGAGCAGTACTTC.

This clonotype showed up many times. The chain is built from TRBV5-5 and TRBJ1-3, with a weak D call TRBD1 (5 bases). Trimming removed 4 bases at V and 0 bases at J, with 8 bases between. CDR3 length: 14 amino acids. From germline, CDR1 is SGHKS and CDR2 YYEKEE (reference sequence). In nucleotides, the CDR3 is TGTGCCAGCAGCCAGGGATCCTCTGGAAACACCATATATTTT. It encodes CASSQGSSGNTIYF.

The CDR3 DNA is TGTGCCAGCAGCCAAGGCGGGAGCAAAGTCTACGAGCAGTACTTC. Encoded protein: CASSQGGSKVYEQYF. The rearrangement joins TRBV3-1 to TRBJ2-7, with TRBD2 identical over 7 bases. The germline V gene encodes CDR1 LGHDT and CDR2 YNNKEL (reference sequence). The CDR3 loop spans 15 amino acids. The trim removed 1 base at V and 3 bases at J, leaving 6 bases unmatched.

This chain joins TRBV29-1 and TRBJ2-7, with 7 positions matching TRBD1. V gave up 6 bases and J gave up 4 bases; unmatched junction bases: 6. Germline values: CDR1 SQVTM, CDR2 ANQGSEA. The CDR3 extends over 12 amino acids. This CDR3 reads CSVIGQAYEQYF. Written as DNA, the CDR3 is TGCAGCGTGATTGGACAGGCGTACGAGCAGTACTTC.